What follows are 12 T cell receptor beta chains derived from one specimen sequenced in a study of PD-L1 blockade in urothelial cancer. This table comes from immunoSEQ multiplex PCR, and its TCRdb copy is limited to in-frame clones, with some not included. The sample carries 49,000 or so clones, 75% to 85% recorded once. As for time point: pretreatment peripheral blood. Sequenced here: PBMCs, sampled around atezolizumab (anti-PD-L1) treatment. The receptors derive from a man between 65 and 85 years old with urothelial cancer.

In DNA form, the CDR3 reads TGTGCCAGCAGCTTGAACAGGGTAAATGGCTACACCTTC. Translating gives CASSLNRVNGYTF. This chain joins TRBV5-5 and TRBJ1-2; maybe TRBD1 (6 bases). CDR1 and CDR2 from the germline V gene are SGHKS and YYEKEE (reference sequence). The CDR3 loop spans 13 amino acids. V dropped 1 base and J dropped 6 bases, with 10 bases sitting between them. The entire variable domain, with the rest obtained from reference TRBV5-5 and TRBJ1-2, is as follows: DAGVTQSPTHLIKTRGQQVTLRCSPISGHKSVSWYQQVLGQGPQFIFQYYEKEERGRGNFPDRFSARQFPNYSSELNVNALLLGDSALYLCASSLNRVNGYTFGSGTRLTVV.

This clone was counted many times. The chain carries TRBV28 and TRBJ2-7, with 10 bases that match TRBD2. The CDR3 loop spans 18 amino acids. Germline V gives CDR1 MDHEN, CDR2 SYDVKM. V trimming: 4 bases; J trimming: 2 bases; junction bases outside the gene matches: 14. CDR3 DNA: TGTGCCAGCAGTTCTCCGAGGGCTAGCGGGAGTAGTACCTACGAGCAGTACTTC. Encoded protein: CASSSPRASGSSTYEQYF.

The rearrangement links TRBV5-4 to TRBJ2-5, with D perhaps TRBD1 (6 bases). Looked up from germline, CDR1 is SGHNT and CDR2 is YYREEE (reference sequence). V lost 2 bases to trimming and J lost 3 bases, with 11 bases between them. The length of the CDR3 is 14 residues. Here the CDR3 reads CASSFGRGEETQYF. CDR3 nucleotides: TGTGCCAGCAGCTTTGGCAGGGGTGAAGAGACCCAGTACTTC.

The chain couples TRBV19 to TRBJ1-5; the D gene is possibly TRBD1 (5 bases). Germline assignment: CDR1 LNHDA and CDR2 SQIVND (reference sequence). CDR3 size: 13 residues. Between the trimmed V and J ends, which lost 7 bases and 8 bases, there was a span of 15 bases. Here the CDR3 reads CASTRTGGEPQHF. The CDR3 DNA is TGTGCCAGTACCAGGACGGGGGGGGAGCCCCAGCATTTT.

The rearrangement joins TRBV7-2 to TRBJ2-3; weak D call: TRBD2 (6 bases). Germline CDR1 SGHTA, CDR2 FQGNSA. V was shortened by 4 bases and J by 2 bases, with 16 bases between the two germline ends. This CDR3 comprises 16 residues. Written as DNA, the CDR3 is TGTGCCAGCAGCTCTACCGGAGGGCCGGACACAGATACGCAGTATTTT. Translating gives CASSSTGGPDTDTQYF.

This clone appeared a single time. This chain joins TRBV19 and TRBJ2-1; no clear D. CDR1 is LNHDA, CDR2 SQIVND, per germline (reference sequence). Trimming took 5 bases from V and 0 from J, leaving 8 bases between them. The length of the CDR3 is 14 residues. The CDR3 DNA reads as TGTGCCAGTAGTCGAACTGGCTCCTACAATGAGCAGTTCTTC. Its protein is CASSRTGSYNEQFF.

The DNA of the CDR3 is TGTGCCAGCAGTTTATCTGGCGGGTGGGGTCAGACCCAGTACTTC. Protein sequence: CASSLSGGWGQTQYF. The V gene is TRBV28, the J gene TRBJ2-5; TRBD2 is a possible D gene (5 bases). CDR1 and CDR2 from the germline V gene are MDHEN and SYDVKM. The germline V and J ends were trimmed by 1 base and 6 bases, with 15 bases remaining between them. The CDR3 is 15 amino acids.

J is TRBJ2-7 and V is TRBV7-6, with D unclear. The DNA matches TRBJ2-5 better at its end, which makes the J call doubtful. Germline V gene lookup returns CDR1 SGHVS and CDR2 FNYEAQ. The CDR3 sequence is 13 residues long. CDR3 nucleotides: TGTGCCAGCAGCCTAGAAGAGCGAGAGACCCAGTACTTC. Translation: CASSLEERETQYF.

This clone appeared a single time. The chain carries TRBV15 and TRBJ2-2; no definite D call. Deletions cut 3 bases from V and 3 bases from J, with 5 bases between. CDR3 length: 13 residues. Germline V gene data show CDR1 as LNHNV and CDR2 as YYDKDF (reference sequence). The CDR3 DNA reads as TGTGCCACCAGCAGGACTGACACCGGGGAGCTGTTTTTT. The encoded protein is CATSRTDTGELFF.

DNA for the CDR3: TGTGCCAGCAGCTTAGAGTCAGCGGGGGGCTTAGCTTTCTTT. Amino acid sequence: CASSLESAGGLAFF. V and J are TRBV7-9 and TRBJ1-1; D is possibly TRBD1 (6 bases). The CDR3 totals 14 residues. The germline V and J ends were trimmed by 1 base and 10 bases, with 16 bases remaining between them. The germline CDR1 and CDR2 sequences are SEHNR and FQNEAQ (reference sequence).

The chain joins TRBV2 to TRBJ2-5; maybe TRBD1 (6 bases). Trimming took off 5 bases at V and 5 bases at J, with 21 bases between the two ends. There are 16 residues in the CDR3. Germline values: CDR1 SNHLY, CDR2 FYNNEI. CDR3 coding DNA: TGTGCCAGCAGTCCCGACAGGATCCAATTGGGGGAGACCCAGTACTTC. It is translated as CASSPDRIQLGETQYF.

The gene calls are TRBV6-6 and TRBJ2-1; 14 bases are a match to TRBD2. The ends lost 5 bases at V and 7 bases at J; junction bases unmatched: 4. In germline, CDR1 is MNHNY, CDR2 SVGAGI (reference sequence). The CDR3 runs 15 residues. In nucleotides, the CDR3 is TGTGCCAGCAGTGCCGGGACTAGCGGGAGTAATGAGCAGTTCTTC. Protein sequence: CASSAGTSGSNEQFF.